Listed below are T cell receptor beta chains from one sample, sequenced in a study of human T cells and chemical hapten exposure. A single record per CDR3 protein comes from TCRdb applying MiXCR to the RACE reads. In the table there are 150,000 to 200,000 distinct CDR3 sequences, about 25% of which are singletons. Source: whole blood, taken in connection with sensitization to the hapten diphenylcyclopropenone (DPC). These receptors all stem from a woman in her forties with alopecia areata. Some clones in this sample may be carry-over from other donors' samples. Each CDR3 is given with its conserved first and last residue.

cdr3_aa: CSAHRWGSSYEQYF
v_call: TRBV20-1
j_call: TRBJ2-7

cdr3_aa: CASTVGQGLYTGELFF
v_call: TRBV6-1
j_call: TRBJ2-2

cdr3_aa: CASIKVGYTDTQYF
v_call: TRBV19
j_call: TRBJ2-3

cdr3_aa: CASSGGGWERYF
v_call: TRBV5-6
j_call: TRBJ2-3

cdr3_aa: CASSLDVLKDTQYF
v_call: TRBV7-9
j_call: TRBJ2-3

cdr3_aa: CASSLYQGVPYEQYF
v_call: TRBV6-5
j_call: TRBJ2-7

cdr3_aa: CASIGGGSQTYNEQFF
v_call: TRBV6-5
j_call: TRBJ2-1

cdr3_aa: CASSQYQGSEGEQYF
v_call: TRBV5-5
j_call: TRBJ2-7

cdr3_aa: CSVSQTYEQYF
v_call: TRBV20-1
j_call: TRBJ2-7

cdr3_aa: CASSEPVGGKNIQYF
v_call: TRBV9
j_call: TRBJ2-4

cdr3_aa: CASSLAPVGNEQFF
v_call: TRBV7-6
j_call: TRBJ2-1

cdr3_aa: CSVGGRTGELFF
v_call: TRBV29-1
j_call: TRBJ2-2